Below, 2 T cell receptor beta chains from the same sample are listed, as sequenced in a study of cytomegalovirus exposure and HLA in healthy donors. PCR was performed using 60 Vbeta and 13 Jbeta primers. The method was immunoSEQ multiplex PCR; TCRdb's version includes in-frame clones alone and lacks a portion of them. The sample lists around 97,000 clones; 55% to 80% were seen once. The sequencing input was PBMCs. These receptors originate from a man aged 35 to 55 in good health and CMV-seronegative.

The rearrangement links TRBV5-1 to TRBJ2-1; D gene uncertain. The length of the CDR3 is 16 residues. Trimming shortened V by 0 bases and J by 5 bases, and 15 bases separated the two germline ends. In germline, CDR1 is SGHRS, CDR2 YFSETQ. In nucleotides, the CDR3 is TGCGCCAGCAGCTTGGCGCCCAGCGTGGCGGACAATGAGCAGTTCTTC. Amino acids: CASSLAPSVADNEQFF.

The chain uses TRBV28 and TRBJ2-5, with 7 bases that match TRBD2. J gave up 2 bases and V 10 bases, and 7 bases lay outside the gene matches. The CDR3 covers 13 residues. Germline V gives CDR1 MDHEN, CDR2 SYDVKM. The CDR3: CATLPGGQETQYF. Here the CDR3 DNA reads TGTGCCACCCTTCCGGGGGGACAAGAGACCCAGTACTTC.